Listed below are T cell receptor beta chains from one sample, sequenced in a study of blood T cells in healthy people across ages. MiXCR, applied by TCRdb to the 5' RACE reads, yields one record per CDR3 protein. Among approximately 690,000 distinct CDR3 sequences listed, under 65% were seen once. The sequenced sample consisted of blood. These receptors came from a man between 60 and 75 years old in good health. Each CDR3 is given with its conserved first and last residue. Fields, in order: D gene, clone size, J gene, V gene, CDR3 DNA, CDR3 protein. A D gene is named only where the DNA matches it firmly. Size is omitted from some rows. Given values are once, few, many or a class for expanded clones.

NA,NA,TRBJ1-1,TRBV5-1,TGCGCCAGCAGCTTGGATCCGACCTTTAACACTGAAGCTTTCTTT,CASSLDPTFNTEAFF
NA,NA,TRBJ2-7,TRBV29-1,TGCAGCGTTGAAGATGTCCTGAACTCCTACGAGCAGTACTTC,CSVEDVLNSYEQYF
NA,NA,TRBJ1-2,TRBV4-1,TGCGCCAGCAGCCAAGAGGAAGAGGGAAGGGGGTATGGCTACACCTTC,CASSQEEEGRGYGYTF
NA,NA,TRBJ2-7,TRBV6-5,TGTGCCAGCAGACGCGACAGCTATACCTACGAGCAGTACTTC,CASRRDSYTYEQYF
NA,NA,TRBJ2-1,TRBV5-1,TGCGCCAGCAGTTTGGGTCCAGGGGAATCCTACAATGAGCAGTTCTTC,CASSLGPGESYNEQFF
TRBD2,few,TRBJ2-2,TRBV4-1,TGCGCCAGCAGCCAAGTCCCAAACCTAGCGGGGGTCCTCACCGGGGAGCTGTTTTTT,CASSQVPNLAGVLTGELFF
NA,once,TRBJ2-1,TRBV7-2,TGTGCCAGCAGCATAACCGGGACACAAGGCTACAATGAGCAGTTCTTC,CASSITGTQGYNEQFF
TRBD2,NA,TRBJ2-7,TRBV20-1,TGCAGTGCCCCCGACCAGCGGGAGCAAATGGGGGAGCAGTACTTC,CSAPDQREQMGEQYF
TRBD1,NA,TRBJ2-5,TRBV3-1,TGTGCCAGCAGCCAGGACAGGGACGGCCAAGAGACCCAGTACTTC,CASSQDRDGQETQYF
NA,NA,TRBJ1-1,TRBV6-5,TGTGCCAGCAGTTACGTGACGAACACTGAAGCTTTCTTT,CASSYVTNTEAFF
TRBD1,NA,TRBJ1-2,TRBV9,TGTGCCAGCAGCGTAGGAGGGGACAGAAATAACTATGGCTACACCTTC,CASSVGGDRNNYGYTF
TRBD2,NA,TRBJ2-7,TRBV20-1,TGCAGTGCTCTTTTAGCGGGGGGCTTCCAGTACTTC,CSALLAGGFQYF
NA,NA,TRBJ2-2,TRBV12-5,TGTGCTAGTGCTCCCGGGCGTAGCGGGGAGCTGTTTTTT,CASAPGRSGELFF
TRBD1,NA,TRBJ2-5,TRBV5-1,TGCGCCAGCAGCAGAGGGACAGGGGGTCGGGAGACCCAGTACTTC,CASSRGTGGRETQYF
NA,NA,TRBJ2-2,TRBV10-3,TGTGCCATCATGGGCACCGGGGAGCTGTTTTTT,CAIMGTGELFF
TRBD1,NA,TRBJ2-1,TRBV29-1,TGCAGCGTTTGGACAGGCCTGAATGAGCAGTTCTTC,CSVWTGLNEQFF
TRBD2,NA,TRBJ2-3,TRBV12-3/TRBV12-4,TGTGCCAGCAGTTCGGGCGGGGGGGCAGATACGCAGTATTTT,CASSSGGGADTQYF
NA,NA,TRBJ2-3,TRBV12-3/TRBV12-4,TGTGCCAGCAGATCGCAGGGATTGTCGGCAGATACGCAGTATTTT,CASRSQGLSADTQYF
TRBD1,NA,TRBJ2-1,TRBV29-1,TGCAGCGTCCGGACAGGGTCTGGGTACAATGAGCAGTTCTTC,CSVRTGSGYNEQFF
NA,many,TRBJ1-2,TRBV14,TGTGCCAGCAGCTCGACTACCGCAGGTTTCCGAGCTAACTATGGCTACACCTTC,CASSSTTAGFRANYGYTF
TRBD1,NA,TRBJ2-2,TRBV5-1,TGCGCCAGCAGCTCAACCGGGACAGGGGGCCCCACCGGGGAGCTGTTTTTT,CASSSTGTGGPTGELFF
TRBD1,NA,TRBJ1-5,TRBV10-3,TGTGCCATCAGTCCGGGACAGGATAGCAATCAGCCCCAGCATTTT,CAISPGQDSNQPQHF
NA,NA,TRBJ2-1,TRBV20-1,TGCAGTGCTAGGCGGGGCGGTCAGGGGGTCCCCTACAATGAGCAGTTCTTC,CSARRGGQGVPYNEQFF
TRBD1,NA,TRBJ2-1,TRBV7-2,TGTGCCAGCAGCTTAACGACAGGGGCCGGGAACAATGAGCAGTTCTTC,CASSLTTGAGNNEQFF
NA,NA,TRBJ2-4,TRBV6-2/TRBV6-3,TGTGCCAGCAGTTACTTGTTAGCTGCGGGCTCGAACATTCAGTACTTC,CASSYLLAAGSNIQYF
TRBD2,NA,TRBJ2-1,TRBV5-1,TGCGCCAGCAGCTCCGGACTAGCGGGGGCGCTTGAGCAGTTCTTC,CASSSGLAGALEQFF
NA,NA,TRBJ1-5,TRBV7-2,TGTGCCAGCAGCTTAGCTGTTACCCAGCCCCAGCATTTT,CASSLAVTQPQHF
TRBD2,few,TRBJ2-5,TRBV6-2/TRBV6-3,TGTGCCAGCAGTTACTCGGGACTATATATAGGAGAGACCCAGTACTTC,CASSYSGLYIGETQYF
TRBD2,few,TRBJ2-1,TRBV5-8,TGTGCCAGCAGCTTTACGGCTAGCGGGGGCCTCTCCTACAATGAGCAGTTCTTC,CASSFTASGGLSYNEQFF
NA,NA,TRBJ2-5,TRBV7-2,TGTGCCGAGGGCGGGGAAGCGACCCAGTACTTC,CAEGGEATQYF
NA,NA,TRBJ2-6,TRBV20-1,TGCAGTGCCCCGACAGTCTCTGGGGCCAACGTCCTGACTTTC,CSAPTVSGANVLTF
NA,NA,TRBJ2-5,TRBV29-1,TGCAGCGTAGCGAGTTGGGCCGGGGAGACCCAGTACTTC,CSVASWAGETQYF
TRBD2,NA,TRBJ2-1,TRBV5-6,TGTGCCAGCAGCCCCCTTGATGGAGCGGGGGGGCAGAATGAGCAGTTCTTC,CASSPLDGAGGQNEQFF
TRBD2,NA,TRBJ2-1,TRBV4-1,TGCGCCACTTCGACTAGCGCAGACAATGAGCAGTTCTTC,CATSTSADNEQFF
NA,NA,TRBJ2-7,TRBV6-5,TGTGCCAGCATGGCACCATCTTACGAGCAGTACTTC,CASMAPSYEQYF
NA,NA,TRBJ1-4,TRBV2,TGTGCCAGCAGACCAACACCAGTAGCAACTAATGAAAAACTGTTTTTT,CASRPTPVATNEKLFF
TRBD2,NA,TRBJ2-5,TRBV12-3/TRBV12-4,TGTGCCAGCAGTCGCGGGGGGGCCACAAAGACCCAGTACTTC,CASSRGGATKTQYF